These 32 T cell receptor beta chains share one sample of origin, sequenced in a study of blood T cells in healthy people across ages. The second PCR ran about 6 to 11 cycles with a sample-barcoded 5' primer and J-beta primers. TCRdb reprocessed the 5' RACE reads via MiXCR and lists one record per CDR3 protein. The table lists around 800,000 distinct CDR3 sequences, 60% to 80% of them singletons. The sample comprised blood. Receptors originate from a man younger than 45 in good health.

V and J are TRBV7-9 and TRBJ2-7; D may correspond to TRBD1 or TRBD2 (5 bases each). The CDR3 has 14 residues. Germline loops: CDR1 SEHNR, CDR2 FQNEAQ (reference sequence). The germline V and J ends were trimmed by 5 bases and 2 bases, with 13 bases remaining between them. This chain's CDR3 is CASSGAGTPYEQYF. In nucleotides, the CDR3 is TGTGCCAGCAGCGGGGCAGGGACCCCCTACGAGCAGTACTTC.

This clonotype was detected once. This rearrangement joins TRBV4-3 to TRBJ2-5; D ambiguous. This CDR3 has 14 amino acids. V lost 3 bases and J lost 11, with 19 bases in between. Germline V lookup: CDR1 LGHNA, CDR2 YSLEER. In DNA form, the CDR3 reads TGCGCCAGCAGCCAGTCTGCTACGGTCAATGAGCAGTACTTC. Encoded protein: CASSQSATVNEQYF.

The V gene is TRBV7-9, the J gene TRBJ1-2; 11 nucleotides agree with TRBD1. Per the germline V gene, CDR1 is SEHNR and CDR2 is FQNEAQ (reference sequence). The CDR3 has 14 amino acids. The junction had 7 bases not matched to a gene; V was cut back by 5 bases and J by 8 bases. CDR3: CASSSGQGARGYTF. The CDR3 DNA reads TGTGCCAGCAGCAGCGGACAGGGGGCTAGGGGCTACACCTTC.

This chain links TRBV5-1 with TRBJ2-1; 7 bases map to TRBD1. The CDR3 has 12 residues. The ends lost 2 bases at V and 13 bases at J; junction bases unmatched: 6. From germline, CDR1 is SGHRS and CDR2 YFSETQ. This CDR3 is CASSLEGAGQFF. The CDR3 bases are TGCGCCAGCAGCTTAGAGGGGGCGGGTCAGTTCTTC.

This clonotype was counted a single time. The genes are TRBV12-3 or TRBV12-4 and TRBJ2-4, with D perhaps given as TRBD1 or TRBD2 (5 bases each). The CDR3 consists of 14 residues. Trimming pared 5 bases from V and 4 bases from J, leaving 12 bases between. The CDR3 sequence: CASSAGTVKNIQYF. CDR3 coding DNA: TGTGCCAGCAGTGCCGGGACGGTTAAAAACATTCAGTACTTC.

Of note for this clonotype: This may stem from a read error, because a much larger clone lies one nucleotide away. The V gene is TRBV7-2, the J gene TRBJ2-5, with TRBD2 matching 8 bases. Trimming cost V 5 bases and J 13 bases; bases outside gene matches: 6. This CDR3 spans 11 amino acids. Germline V CDR1 and CDR2: SGHTA, FQGNSA. CDR3 coding DNA: TGTGCCAGCAGCCTGGGGGGGACTAGGTACTTC. Amino acids: CASSLGGTRYF.

Ten or more counts support this clonotype. This chain joins TRBV20-1 and TRBJ2-5, with TRBD1 matching 12 bases. Germline-derived CDR1 and CDR2 are DFQATT and SNEGSKA (reference sequence). The trim removed 2 bases at V and 5 bases at J, leaving 6 bases unmatched. The CDR3 contains 15 residues. The chain's CDR3 is CSARTRDRGQETQYF. The CDR3 DNA is TGCAGTGCTAGAACCCGGGACAGGGGGCAGGAGACCCAGTACTTC.

The chain uses TRBV20-1 and TRBJ2-7; TRBD2 matches 11 bases. Unmatched junction bases numbered 7, after V lost 1 base and J lost 2 bases. The CDR3 runs 16 residues. From germline, CDR1 is DFQATT and CDR2 SNEGSKA (reference sequence). As DNA, the CDR3 is TGCAGTGCTAGAGTCGTGGGACTAGCGGCAACCTACGAGCAGTACTTC. Protein: CSARVVGLAATYEQYF.

The CDR3 DNA is TGCGCCAGCAGCTTGGAGAGTAGGGTATATGAGACCCAGTACTTC. This sequence encodes CASSLESRVYETQYF. This sequence joins TRBV5-1 and TRBJ2-5; unclear D gene. Germline V gene lookup returns CDR1 SGHRS and CDR2 YFSETQ. The CDR3 spans 15 residues. V was pared by 0 bases and J by 5 bases, with 14 bases between.

The chain carries TRBV7-8 and TRBJ2-5; perhaps TRBD1 as D (5 bases). V was clipped by 5 bases and J by 13 bases, with 17 bases between them. This CDR3 contains 12 residues. Germline-derived CDR1 and CDR2 are SGHVS and FQNEAQ. The CDR3 here is CASSQRTFDRYF. The CDR3 nucleotides are TGTGCCAGCAGCCAGAGGACATTTGACCGGTACTTC.

The chain carries TRBV20-1 and TRBJ2-5; 7 bases are a match to TRBD2. The CDR3 consists of 12 residues. After removal of 6 bases from V and 9 bases from J, the junction contained 10 bases not matched to a gene. CDR1 DFQATT and CDR2 SNEGSKA come from the germline V gene (reference sequence). The CDR3 spells CSAPQSGESQYF. As DNA, the CDR3 is TGCAGTGCCCCCCAGAGCGGGGAGTCCCAGTACTTC.

The chain employs TRBV12-3 or TRBV12-4 and TRBJ2-1; no clear D gene. V dropped 6 bases and J dropped 4 bases, with 10 bases sitting between them. The CDR3 totals 13 residues. Here the CDR3 reads CASSRRAYNEQFF. CDR3 bases: TGTGCCAGCAGCCGCCGGGCGTACAATGAGCAGTTCTTC.

The chain recombines TRBV21-1 with TRBJ2-4; no DNA check was done on the table's D call, TRBD1. TRBV21-1 is reported as a pseudogene. This CDR3 has 14 amino acids. The CDR3 DNA sequence: TGTGCCAGCAGGGCAGGGGTAGGGGTCGGTGAGCAGTACTTC. Translating it yields CASRAGVGVGEQYF.

The V and J genes are TRBV5-5 and TRBJ1-2, with TRBD1 matching 7 bases. J lost 5 bases, V lost 0 bases, and 7 bases had no gene match. Germline-derived CDR1 and CDR2 are SGHKS and YYEKEE (reference sequence). This CDR3 is built from 15 residues. The CDR3 spells CASSLAQTGRYGYTF. The CDR3, as DNA: TGTGCCAGCAGCTTGGCCCAGACAGGGCGATATGGCTACACCTTC.

The rearrangement uses TRBV29-1 and TRBJ2-5; no firm D call. CDR3 length: 12 residues. V lost 4 bases and J lost 11, with 17 bases in between. Germline assignment: CDR1 SQVTM and CDR2 ANQGSEA. For the CDR3, the DNA is TGCAGCGTTGTAAACGGTCTACGATCTCAGTACTTC. Encoded protein: CSVVNGLRSQYF. The full variable domain, rest sourced from reference TRBV29-1 and TRBJ2-5, is SAVISQKPSRDICQRGTSLTIQCQVDSQVTMMFWYRQQPGQSLTLIATANQGSEATYESGFVIDKFPISRPNLTFSTLTVSNMSPEDSSIYLCSVVNGLRSQYFGPGTRLLVL.

The chain combines TRBV5-1 with TRBJ2-5, with D possibly TRBD2 on 5 matching bases. Germline V CDR1 and CDR2: SGHRS, YFSETQ. V lost 4 bases and J lost 3, with 13 bases in between. This CDR3 region has 14 residues. As DNA, the CDR3 is TGCGCCAGCAGCCCTGGAGGTTCAAAAGAGACCCAGTACTTC. Residues: CASSPGGSKETQYF.

CDR3 nucleotides: TGCGCCAGCAGCCAAAGTTCCGGGACAGGGATTTCCTACGAGCAGTACTTC. Translation gives CASSQSSGTGISYEQYF. This chain uses TRBV4-3 with TRBJ2-4; 9 bases line up with TRBD1. The J call may not be correct, given that the DNA end is closer to TRBJ2-7. This CDR3 region has 17 residues. Looked up from germline, CDR1 is LGHNA and CDR2 is YSLEER.

The V call is TRBV9, the J call TRBJ2-5, with TRBD1 matching over 9 bases. Germline lookup yields CDR1 SGDLS and CDR2 YYNGEE. The trim removed 0 bases at V and 6 bases at J, leaving 9 bases unmatched. The CDR3 is made up of 16 amino acids. CDR3 residues: CASSVADGDRVQTQYF. Written as DNA, the CDR3 is TGTGCCAGCAGCGTAGCTGACGGGGACAGGGTACAGACCCAGTACTTC.

There are a few counts of this clonotype. The genes are TRBV10-3 and TRBJ2-1, with TRBD2 identical over 9 bases. Per the germline V gene, CDR1 is ENHRY and CDR2 is SYGVKD. V gave up 2 bases and J gave up 7 bases; unmatched junction bases: 9. The CDR3 extends over 16 amino acids. The CDR3 DNA sequence: TGTGCCATCAGTGAGAGGCGGGGGGGCCAGGGTAATGAGCAGTTCTTC. It encodes CAISERRGGQGNEQFF.

The rearrangement links TRBV5-1 to TRBJ1-4; D is uncertain. The CDR3 extends over 14 amino acids. V lost 4 bases, J lost 5 bases, and 12 bases lay in between. Per germline, CDR1 SGHRS and CDR2 YFSETQ. CDR3 nucleotide sequence: TGCGCCAGCAGCCCTTTTGAGGCAAATGAAAAACTGTTTTTT. It specifies CASSPFEANEKLFF.

This sequence joins TRBV21-1 and TRBJ2-4; the D call of TRBD1 is as the table states it, not checked on the DNA. The better agreement between TRBJ2-5 and the DNA end casts doubt on the J call. TRBV21-1 is termed a pseudogene. The length of the CDR3 is 14 residues. The CDR3 DNA sequence: TGTGCCAGCAGTGGGACAGGGCGACAGGAGACCCAGTACTTC. Translation: CASSGTGRQETQYF.

This clonotype was counted a few times. CDR3 sequence reads: CSARKPGQGAYGYTF. CDR3 coding DNA: TGCAGTGCTAGGAAACCGGGACAGGGGGCCTATGGCTACACCTTC. V gene TRBV20-1 combines with J gene TRBJ1-2; 12 bases are a match to TRBD1. The germline V gene encodes CDR1 DFQATT and CDR2 SNEGSKA (reference sequence). The CDR3 consists of 15 residues. J gave up 4 bases and V 3 bases, and 6 bases lay outside the gene matches.

The V gene is TRBV7-9, the J gene TRBJ2-5; TRBD1 aligns across 7 bases. Germline CDR1 SEHNR, CDR2 FQNEAQ (reference sequence). This CDR3 contains 14 residues. V shed 5 bases, J shed 3 bases, and the junction held 6 bases outside the gene matches. The CDR3: CASSRQGQKETQYF. The CDR3 DNA follows: TGTGCCAGCAGCCGACAGGGACAGAAAGAGACCCAGTACTTC.

The J gene is TRBJ1-1, the V gene TRBV15; D is unclear. There are 15 residues in the CDR3. Germline CDR1 and CDR2: LNHNV and YYDKDF (reference sequence). The V gene lost 1 base and the J gene lost 3 bases, with 12 bases spanning the gap. This chain's CDR3 is CATSRVWLGDTEAFF. CDR3 sequence (DNA): TGTGCCACCAGCAGAGTATGGTTAGGAGACACTGAAGCTTTCTTT.

This clonotype was observed once. V is TRBV7-2 and J is TRBJ2-7; TRBD1 is a possible D gene (5 bases). The J call may be wrong; the DNA end is better matched by TRBJ2-1. The CDR3 is 15 residues long. Germline CDR1 is SGHTA and CDR2 is FQGNSA. The CDR3: CASSLEGQTLGEQFF. The CDR3 region has the DNA TGTGCCAGCAGCTTAGAGGGGCAGACCCTAGGGGAGCAGTTCTTC.

The rearrangement uses TRBV30 and TRBJ2-1; the D is unclear. The ends were cut back, 4 bases at V and 4 bases at J, with 14 bases in the middle. The CDR3 is 14 amino acids. CDR1 GTSNPN and CDR2 SVGIG come from the germline V gene (reference sequence). The CDR3 region has the DNA TGTGCCTGGACCCCTAATCTGGTGTACAATGAGCAGTTCTTC. As protein: CAWTPNLVYNEQFF.

J is TRBJ1-3 and V is TRBV29-1; D is undetermined. Looked up from germline, CDR1 is SQVTM and CDR2 is ANQGSEA. The CDR3 is 14 residues long. V was clipped by 2 bases and J by 0 bases, with 8 bases between them. The CDR3 nucleotides are TGCAGCGTTGAACACCTCGGCTCTGGAAACACCATATATTTT. This encodes CSVEHLGSGNTIYF.

Regarding this clonotype: A read error may account for a junction end that differs from germline. This chain joins TRBV24-1 and TRBJ1-4, with D hard to call. This CDR3 comprises 15 residues. Germline V CDR1 and CDR2: KGHDR, SFDVKD. In DNA, the CDR3 is TGCGCCACCAGTGCCGGGCGCGCCGGCTATGAAAAACTGTTTTTT. It yields the protein CATSAGRAGYEKLFF.

V gene TRBV3-1 combines with J gene TRBJ2-1, with D perhaps matching TRBD2 (5 bases). Trimming took off 3 bases at V and 4 bases at J, with 16 bases between the two ends. The CDR3 extends over 16 amino acids. Germline V gene data show CDR1 as LGHDT and CDR2 as YNNKEL (reference sequence). CDR3 sequence: CASSQLRSGLYNEQFF. The CDR3 nucleotides are TGTGCCAGCAGCCAGCTCAGGAGCGGCCTATACAATGAGCAGTTCTTC.

This chain uses TRBV4-3 with TRBJ2-7, with D unclear. The J call may be incorrect, as the DNA end agrees better with TRBJ2-5. The germline V gene has CDR1 LGHNA and CDR2 YSLEER. The CDR3 has 16 amino acids. DNA of the CDR3: TGCGCCAGCAGCCAGCACGTAGGATTCAACGGGGAGACCCAGTACTTC. As protein: CASSQHVGFNGETQYF.

The chain employs TRBV11-1 and TRBJ2-1; D is perhaps TRBD1 or TRBD2 (5 bases each). The DNA end favors TRBJ2-7, so the J call may be wrong. Germline values: CDR1 SGHAT, CDR2 FQDESV (reference sequence). The CDR3 runs 12 residues. In DNA, the CDR3 is TGTGCCAGCAGCTATGAGGGGTACGAGCAGTACTTC. As protein: CASSYEGYEQYF.

This rearrangement joins TRBV5-1 to TRBJ2-4, with TRBD1 matching over 10 bases. Per germline, CDR1 SGHRS and CDR2 YFSETQ. This CDR3 is 15 amino acids long. J lost 13 bases, V lost 4 bases, and 14 bases had no gene match. In nucleotides, the CDR3 is TGCGCCAGCAGCATTGTCCCGGGACAGGGGTTAGAACAGTACTTC. Its translation: CASSIVPGQGLEQYF.